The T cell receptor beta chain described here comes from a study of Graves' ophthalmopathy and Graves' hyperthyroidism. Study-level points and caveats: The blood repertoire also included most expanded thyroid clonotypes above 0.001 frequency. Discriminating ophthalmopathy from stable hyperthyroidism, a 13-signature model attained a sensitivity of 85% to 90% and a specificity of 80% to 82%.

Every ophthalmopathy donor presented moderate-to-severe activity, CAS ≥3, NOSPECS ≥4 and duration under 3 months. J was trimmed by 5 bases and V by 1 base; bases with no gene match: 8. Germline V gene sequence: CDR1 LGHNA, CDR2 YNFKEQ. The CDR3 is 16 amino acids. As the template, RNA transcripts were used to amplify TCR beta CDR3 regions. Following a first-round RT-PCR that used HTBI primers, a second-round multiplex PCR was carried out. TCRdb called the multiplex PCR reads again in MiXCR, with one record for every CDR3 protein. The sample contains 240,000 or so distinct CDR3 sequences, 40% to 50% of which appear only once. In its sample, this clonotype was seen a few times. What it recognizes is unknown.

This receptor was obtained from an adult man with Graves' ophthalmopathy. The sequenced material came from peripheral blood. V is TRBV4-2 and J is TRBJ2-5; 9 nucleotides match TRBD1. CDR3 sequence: CASSQVTGGAGETQYF. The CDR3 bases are TGTGCCAGCAGCCAAGTCACAGGGGGCGCGGGGGAGACCCAGTACTTC.